The entry below describes one TCR beta chain. The ends lost 4 bases at V and 4 bases at J; junction bases unmatched: 13. CDR1 SGHNT and CDR2 YYREEE come from the germline V gene (reference sequence). The CDR3 is made up of 16 amino acids. This entry is derived from a study of T cell changes during pregnancy in multiple sclerosis. Produced via immunoSEQ multiplex PCR; TCRdb's table is partial and in-frame only. The table records 55,000 to 70,000 clones, 80% to 90% of them present only once. This rearrangement joins TRBV5-4 to TRBJ1-1; 7 bases map to TRBD1. The clonotype originates from a female donor with multiple sclerosis, enrolled in a pregnancy study. The sample was peripheral blood, taken in the first trimester of pregnancy. The CDR3 is CASSPNDRVFGTEAFF. The CDR3 DNA reads as TGTGCCAGCAGCCCCAATGACAGGGTATTTGGCACTGAAGCTTTCTTT. The full variable domain, rest sourced from reference TRBV5-4 and TRBJ1-1, is ETGVTQSPTHLIKTRGQQVTLRCSSQSGHNTVSWYQQALGQGPQFIFQYYREEENGRGNFPPRFSGLQFPNYSSELNVNALELDDSALYLCASSPNDRVFGTEAFFGQGTRLTVV.